This T cell receptor beta chain was identified during a study of spatial heterogeneity in lung cancer. Whole-study context: The count of detected beta-chain sequences consistently exceeded that of alpha-chain sequences. Combinations of a unique TCR and a UMI were tallied in raw reads, and on average each appeared more than ten times.

Each TCR cDNA molecule carried a unique molecular identifier. TCRdb processed the 5' RACE reads anew with MiXCR; each CDR3 protein has one entry. The sample holds about 92,000 distinct CDR3 sequences, around 12% seen once. V gave up 0 bases and J gave up 5 bases; unmatched junction bases: 8. Germline lookup yields CDR1 SGDLS and CDR2 YYNGEE. CDR3 length: 16 amino acids. Time point specified: sample taken at primary tumor resection. Whole RNA, which was extracted from tumor, nontumor lung tissue or frozen PBMC, was sequenced without any cell sorting. A total of around 72 untreated early-stage non-small cell lung cancer patients served as donors. There are a few counts of this clonotype.

The rearrangement links TRBV9 to TRBJ2-5; 9 bases agree with TRBD2. Sequenced here: PBMCs, sampled at surgery. The receptor's source is a male donor with early-stage non-small cell lung cancer. The CDR3 sequence is CASSVDPAGGRETQYF. The CDR3 nucleotides are TGTGCCAGCAGCGTAGACCCAGCGGGGGGCCGGGAGACCCAGTACTTC.